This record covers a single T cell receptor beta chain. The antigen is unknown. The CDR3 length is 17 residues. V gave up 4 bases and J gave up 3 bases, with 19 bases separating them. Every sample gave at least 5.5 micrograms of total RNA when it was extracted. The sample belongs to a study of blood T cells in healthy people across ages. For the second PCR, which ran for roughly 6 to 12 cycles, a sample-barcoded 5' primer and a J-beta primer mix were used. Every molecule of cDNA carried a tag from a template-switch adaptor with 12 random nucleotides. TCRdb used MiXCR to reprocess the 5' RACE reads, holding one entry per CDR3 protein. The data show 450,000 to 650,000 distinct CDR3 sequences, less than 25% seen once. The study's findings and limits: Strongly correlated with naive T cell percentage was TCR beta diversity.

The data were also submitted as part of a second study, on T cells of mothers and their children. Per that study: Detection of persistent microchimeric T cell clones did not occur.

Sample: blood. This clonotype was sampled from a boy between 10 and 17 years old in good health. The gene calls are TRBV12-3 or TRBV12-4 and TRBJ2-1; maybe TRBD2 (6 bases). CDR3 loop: CASSYPDLGSYYNEQFF. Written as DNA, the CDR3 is TGTGCCAGCAGTTACCCTGACCTCGGGAGTTACTACAATGAGCAGTTCTTC.